This T cell receptor beta chain was sequenced during a study of cytomegalovirus exposure and HLA in healthy donors (dated by TCRdb to about 2017). In the study overall: An earlier analysis of some 620 of the donors reported roughly 300 Gb of sequence data and around 110 million unique TCR beta sequences obtained from roughly 180 million T cells. Roughly 5 DR-DQ haplotypes were handled as single units for association and clustering, since linkage in the cohort was strong. The aim of the study was to test whether cataloging public T cell receptors could identify signatures of past pathogen exposure. To study patterns of TCR occurrence, a later analysis re-analyzed previously published TCR beta repertoires from 650 to 750 donors and added high-resolution HLA genotyping. Of the roughly 400 genotyped donors, 80% to 90% were placed in the genetic ancestry cluster associated with self-reported Caucasian donors. The study profiled the T cell repertoires of some 610 subjects by immunosequencing and related them to cytomegalovirus serostatus. Class I and class II HLA loci were covered by the typing at four-digit resolution. In an earlier analysis of roughly 600 of the donors, high-throughput TCR beta sequencing was used to judge whether each TCR beta V gene segment behaved as functional or pseudogenic. All discovery cohort repertoires had been generated on a single sequencing platform. A later genetic analysis used genome-wide SNP genotypes for about 65% of the roughly 670 donors, treating that subset as a discovery cohort. The later analysis used no new phenotypic data to find candidate immune exposures, relying instead on TCR beta sequences and their occurrence across donors. The number of typed donors differed by locus: about 620-640 for A, B, C, DRB1 and DQB1; roughly 510 for DQA1; 606 for DPA1; and around 490 for DPB1. Besides the first cohort of roughly 700 subjects, a separate validation cohort made up of roughly 120 different subjects was used. Among a few hundred genotyped donors of the cohort, an average of approximately 240,000 unique TCR beta nucleotide sequences were sequenced per donor, around a sixth of them non-productive. The study combined high-throughput TCR immunosequencing, statistical association of individual TCRs with disease status, and machine learning to predict cytomegalovirus infection status. Donor age, sex, ethnicity and CMV serostatus were compiled together with the repertoire data. An early release covering roughly 640 HLA-typed donors comprised roughly 300 gigabases of sequencing data and 85 million or so unique TCR sequences. What the study reported, not specific to this receptor: CMV serostatus was the only immune exposure information available for the cohort. Because the 87-base-pair reads could not distinguish some IMGT-functional V segments, including TRBV6-2 and TRBV6-3, those segments were excluded. A group of highly shared sequence variants was considered likely to be a technical artifact of the sequencing pipeline. A later genetic analysis reported fewer N-insertions in productive TCRs among donors in an Asian-associated ancestry cluster than the roughly 700-donor mean. The study gave a list of 150 to 200 TCR beta chains associated with cytomegalovirus. Linkage disequilibrium might explain the correlated functional status among segregating V segments, but an unknown experimental factor could not be excluded. Roughly uniform sequencing depth across donors was assumed in presence/absence analyses, although this assumption may not hold. In an earlier analysis of some 500 of the donors, most TCR beta V segments were observed in productive rearrangements about 90% or about 30% of the time, broadly matching IMGT annotations. The authors suggested that the approach could potentially be extended to other disease states and immunological phenotypes. In a later analysis, most CMV-associated TCR beta chains were found to appear HLA-restricted, with HLA associations seemingly driven largely by CMV exposure. Cytomegalovirus status was reported to be diagnosed by the classifier with high specificity and sensitivity in both the original and validation cohorts. This cohort had only TCR beta chains sequenced, and the lack of alpha or paired-chain data limited which features could be detected. At a false discovery rate of 0.05, a later analysis linked around 17,000 TCR beta sequences to specific HLA alleles. Because counts were too low, seventeen rarely observed V segments, including chromosome 9 orphons, were left out of the earlier analysis of a few hundred of the donors. A further reported finding was that TCR beta sequences accurately predicted the HLA-A and HLA-B alleles for most subjects in the first cohort. Assigning TCR associations to individual alleles was difficult when HLA alleles, especially DR and DQ, strongly co-occurred. An association between a missense DCLRE1C variant and V-gene and J-gene trimming of TCR beta chains was found in a later genetic analysis and replicated in an independent cohort. Most TCR sequences were seen in very few donors, while some public TCRs were found in many individuals. A later analysis found that TCR association rates varied across HLA loci, with DRB1 alleles showing the most associated TCRs and HLA-C alleles the fewest. In a later analysis, HLA-associated TCR beta chains showed more clonal expansion and lower generation probabilities than non-associated chains that were equally common. Several of the top co-occurrence clusters appeared to be linked to parvovirus B19, influenza, CMV and Epstein-Barr virus, according to a later analysis. Because HLA typing was missing for some donors at each locus, association tests included only the typed subset. In vitro tests confirmed that a few of the cytomegalovirus-associated TCR beta chains recognize cytomegalovirus antigens.

In total, fewer than 750 healthy bone marrow donors made up the cohort. At the time of sampling, all cohort members were nominally healthy, though unrecorded immune exposures were likely present. The donor tested CMV seropositive, placing the donor among the approximately 290 seropositive members of the cohort. A peripheral blood sample was collected from each donor, and TCR beta sequencing was performed on peripheral blood mononuclear cells. Genomic DNA extraction from the blood cell samples was performed with the Qiagen DNeasy Blood Extraction Kit. The CDR1 and CDR2 encoded by the germline V gene are MNHEY and SVGAGI. V and J lose 0 bases and 2 bases, and a span of 8 bases separates them. From its cysteine to its phenylalanine, the CDR3 spans 15 amino acids. Only the CDR3 region is kept as DNA, spanning 45 bases read in frame from base 1. Libraries were constructed by the immunoSEQ multiplex PCR assay. The multiplex PCR relied on a mix of 60 forward primers for TCR Vbeta segments and 13 reverse primers for TCR Jbeta segments. A multiplex PCR assay on genomic DNA amplified the CDR3 region of rearranged TCR beta genes. The amplified TCR beta libraries were sequenced on the Illumina HiSeq System as 87-base-pair reads. In the original analysis: A later analysis counted around 72 million unique TCR beta chains across the 690 or so repertoires, and roughly 9.9 million of these chains were shared by at least two donors. Raw reads were error-corrected and collapsed into unique sequences by a nearest-neighbor algorithm in which closely related sequences were merged to remove PCR and sequencing errors. CDR3 sequences were aligned to IMGT reference sequences to assign V, D and J gene segments. Each retained sequence needed at least a six-nucleotide match to both a V gene segment and a J gene segment. A rearrangement counted as productive if the CDR3 had no stop codons and remained in frame with V and J, and every other rearrangement counted as non-productive. CDR3 was defined by IMGT convention, running from the second conserved V-encoded cysteine to the conserved J-encoded phenylalanine. In an earlier analysis of around 600 of the donors, sequences lacking an unambiguous match to a single V gene segment were excluded. An earlier analysis of several hundred of the donors called V segments functional above 56.7% productive rearrangements and segregating when the between-donor standard deviation exceeded 5%. A statistical classification framework was built for diagnosing cytomegalovirus status from the catalog of TCR beta chain sequences. V and J gene assignment, in a later analysis, came from comparing TCR nucleotide sequences with IMGT/GENE-DB human TR gene sequences. A later analysis assigned CDR3 sequences and most-parsimonious VDJ recombination scenarios with the TCRdist pipeline. In a later analysis, each TCR beta chain was defined by its CDR3 amino acid sequence together with its V-gene family, and reads without a unique V-gene family were excluded. As a way to deal with suspected cross-contamination and a sequencing artifact, a later analysis dropped over 550 nucleotide sequences that were highly shared and had low generation probability. For each public chain, a later analysis derived a clonal expansion index from normalized ranks of inferred template counts within each repertoire. In a later analysis, generation probabilities were computed with a VDJ recombination model fitted to out-of-frame rearrangements, and the resulting probabilities were checked against IGoR. In a later analysis, hypergeometric tests were used to score TCR-TCR, TCR-HLA and TCR-CMV co-occurrence, with a repertoire-size bias correction applied to TCR pairs. To estimate false discovery rates, a later analysis permuted the HLA or CMV assignments 20 times. In a later analysis, co-occurring TCRs were grouped using DBSCAN, and TCRdist sequence similarity was added for clustering within HLA-allele-positive subsets. Repertoires with fewer than 30,000 or more than 120,000 public chains, plus five repertoires with anomalous nucleotide sharing, were excluded from co-occurrence clustering. Entries here come from immuneACCESS through TCRdb and include only in-frame sequences with V and J called. Some clones fail to appear in such tables; in the studies checked, an unresolved V gene covers under half of the shortfall, and the cause of the remainder is unknown. V and J calls and clone size follow that table, whereas D and trimming were derived from the DNA. The table for this sample shows 30,000 to 35,000 clones. The leading ten clones occupy about 3.6% of the sample.

About this clone: Its antigen specificity is not known.

The sample consisted of PBMCs. The chain is made from TRBV6-5 and TRBJ2-1; the D segment could be TRBD1, given 5 matching bases. The TCR comes from a woman aged 40-49 years in good health and CMV-seropositive. The CDR3 in this case is CASSYSAGTYNEQFF. The DNA sequence follows: TGTGCCAGCAGTTACTCAGCAGGGACCTACAATGAGCAGTTCTTC.